This entry is about one T cell receptor beta chain. This clonotype appeared a few times. Its recognized antigen is unknown. The input lacks base qualities; no much larger clone sits a single base away. This specimen comes from a study of identical twins (TCRdb year 2016). For context, the study as a whole: TCR alpha and beta repertoires from monozygotic twins, unrelated adults of various ages and cord blood were deep-sequenced to test whether fetal clonotypes persist. Replicate twin experiments were performed at different times using different library preparation protocols to rule out contamination. The study at large found these results: Abundant cord blood beta clonotypes carried fewer insertions; young adult naive repertoires showed a weaker similar trend, while memory repertoires showed none. Compared with coincidental sharing between unrelated individuals, out-of-frame TCR alpha sequences shared between twins showed an excess of sequences with low generation probability. Because the same donors could not be followed over many years, conclusions were based on cross-sectional statistical analysis. A weaker excess of twin sharing was found in beta out-of-frame sequences because the signal-to-noise ratio was lowered by fewer shared sequences. In monozygotic twins, out-of-frame TCR alpha sharing was systematically underestimated by recombination models, although the models agreed with sharing between unrelated individuals. Invariant T cells such as MAIT and iNKT could partly confound zero-insertion analyses, though diverse VJ usage argued against this for most clonotypes.

The method behind the library was 5' RACE. The data were produced on an Illumina HiSeq 2000. A universal primer binding site was introduced by template switching, and a unique molecular identifier was present in the final cDNA, enabling accurate counting of TCR cDNA molecules. First-strand cDNA for TCR alpha and beta chains was synthesized from specific primers in the conserved constant-segment region. To control for contamination, each cDNA library was double barcoded with a SMART-Mk sample barcode plus Illumina barcodes. Two successive PCR steps introduced TruSeq adapter sequences along with Illumina sample barcodes. TCR alpha and beta cDNA libraries were sequenced on the Illumina HiSeq platform with custom primers. From the authors' description of their analysis: MiGEC processed the raw reads to extract unique molecular identifiers, while MiXCR was used to determine the CDR3 positions. Recombination models were inferred per individual with the repgenHMM and IGoR tools using an EM algorithm. The tcR package in R was used for shared clonotype analysis, with sharing normalized by the product of cloneset sizes. To study raw recombination without the effects of thymic and clonal selection, out-of-frame nonproductive sequences were analyzed. TCRdb reworked the public reads: Q25 trimming with fastp, MiXCR clone assembly, productive beta chains retained. Each CDR3 protein appears once, grouped with its most common genes and DNA. TCRdb's processing, not the authors' own work, is the source of the V and J calls. The sample includes 420,000 or so distinct CDR3 sequences, with less than 20% observed a single time. 9.5% to 15% of the sample is held by the ten biggest clonotypes.

V loses 5 bases, J loses 9 bases, and the germline ends lie 11 bases apart. Via the germline V gene (reference sequence), CDR1 is LNHNV and CDR2 YYDKDF. The CDR3 covers 12 residues, taking in both the cysteine and the phenylalanine. Of the read, only the CDR3 DNA is kept; its 36 bases are in frame from base 1. All donors were healthy Caucasians. The researchers also sequenced three unrelated adults who were not twins: a male aged 18 to 29, a male aged 50 to 60, and a female aged 50 to 60. Miltenyi CD45RO+ enrichment and human naive T-cell isolation kits were used to isolate memory (CD45RO+) and naive T cells from PBMC.

The chain was built from TRBV15 and TRBJ2-1, with TRBD2 perhaps the D gene, on 5 matching bases. Material for sequencing was naive T cells sorted from blood. Sample cell subset or site, as interpreted from the label and publication: cells isolated with a human naive T-cell isolation kit. The sequence derives from a man aged 45-65 years in good health. The CDR3 corresponds to CATSEGGGEQFF. Here is the DNA: TGTGCCACCAGCGAGGGTGGTGGTGAGCAGTTCTTC.